This T cell receptor beta chain was recorded in a study of blood T cell repertoires in COVID-19 (dated by TCRdb to between 2020 and 2021). Study-wide context: Samples from collaborators originated in the United States, Italy and Spain and spanned both the acute and convalescent phases of COVID-19. The prospective study material was composed of cDNA or gDNA derived from T cells, B-cell-depleted T cells, or PBMCs. Deeply sampled blood TCRbeta repertoires from subjects exposed to, actively infected with, or recovered from COVID-19 were included in the dataset. The repertoires were released in a freely available public database meant as a resource for research on the immune response to SARS-CoV-2. Samples were obtained from the ongoing ImmuneRACE study (first 160 participants) and from about 1,300 subjects provided by 6 global collaborators. Sample metadata almost always included a de-identified subject ID, COVID-19 status, age in years and sex. HLA class I and class II types, where available, came from metadata supplied by the sample provider rather than from assay-based typing. Findings and caveats that apply to the study as a whole: The amount of clinical and demographic metadata varied by source and participant and was provided uncurated.

From the cysteine through the phenylalanine, the CDR3 covers 14 amino acids. This entry keeps only the CDR3 DNA: 42 bases, framed from base 1. In the germline V gene, CDR1 corresponds to MNHEY and CDR2 to SVGEGT. The V and J ends are trimmed by 0 bases and 4 bases, leaving 6 bases between them. TCRbeta CDR3 regions were amplified from genomic DNA by means of the immunoSEQ Assay, a bias-controlled multiplex PCR. Per the original workflow: The number of nucleated cells in each sample was estimated from the amplification of reference gene primers within the assay. Sequence reads were collapsed and filtered to measure the absolute abundance of every unique TCRbeta CDR3 rearrangement. For each sample, productive Simpson clonality was calculated as the square root of Simpson's diversity index across productive rearrangements. TCRdb re-hosts the immuneACCESS table, in-frame sequences only. Its copies lack some clones; in the studies checked, an unresolved V gene accounts for under half of them, and the cause for the rest is not known. That table gives V, J and clone size, and the DNA gave D and trimming. The sample data list tens of thousands of clones, and 86% of these were observed just once. The ten largest make up 5% of the sample.

Collaborating institutions collected whole blood in K2EDTA tubes following their own protocols. For TCRbeta analysis, collaborator samples were shipped as frozen whole blood, as isolated PBMCs, or as DNA extracted from either sample type. For this clone: No cognate antigen has been identified for it. The sample holds no much larger clone one base away, and base qualities are not on file.

The V and J genes are TRBV6-2 or TRBV6-3 and TRBJ2-2; TRBD2 might be the D gene, on 5 matching bases. This sequence was found in a man aged 40-55 years with active COVID-19. Material: peripheral blood. The base sequence is TGTGCCAGCAGTTACTCGCGGGCCACCGGGGAGCTGTTTTTT. Its protein product is CASSYSRATGELFF.